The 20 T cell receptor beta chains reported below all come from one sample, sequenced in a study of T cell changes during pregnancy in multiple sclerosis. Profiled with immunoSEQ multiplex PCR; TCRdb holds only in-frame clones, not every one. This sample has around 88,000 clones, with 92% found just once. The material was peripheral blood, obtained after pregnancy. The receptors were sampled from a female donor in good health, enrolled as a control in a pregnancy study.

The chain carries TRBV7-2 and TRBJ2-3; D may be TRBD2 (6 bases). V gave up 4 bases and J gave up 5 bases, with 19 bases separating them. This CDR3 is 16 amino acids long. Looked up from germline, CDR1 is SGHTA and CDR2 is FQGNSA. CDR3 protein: CASSWMPGLGGDTQYF. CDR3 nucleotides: TGTGCCAGCAGCTGGATGCCGGGCCTGGGGGGAGATACGCAGTATTTT.

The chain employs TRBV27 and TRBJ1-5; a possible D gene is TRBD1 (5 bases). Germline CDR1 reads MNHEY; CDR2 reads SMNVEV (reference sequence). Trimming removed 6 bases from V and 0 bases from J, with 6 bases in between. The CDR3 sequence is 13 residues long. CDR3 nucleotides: TGTGCCAGCAGGGGGCTTAGCAATCAGCCCCAGCATTTT. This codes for CASRGLSNQPQHF.

The CDR3 DNA sequence: TGTGCCAGCAGCCGCTCTTTGGGACAGACATGGGCTTTCTTT. Its protein is CASSRSLGQTWAFF. The chain combines TRBV6-5 with TRBJ1-1; 7 nucleotides agree with TRBD1. Germline V gene sequence: CDR1 MNHEY, CDR2 SVGAGI. This CDR3 comprises 14 residues. Trimming removed 6 bases from V and 11 bases from J; junction bases left unmatched: 15.

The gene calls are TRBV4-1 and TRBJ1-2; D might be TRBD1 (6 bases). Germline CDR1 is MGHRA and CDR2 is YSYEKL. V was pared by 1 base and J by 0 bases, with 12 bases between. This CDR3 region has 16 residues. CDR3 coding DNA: TGCGCCAGCAGCCAAGGTGGACAGAGAGCTAACTATGGCTACACCTTC. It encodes CASSQGGQRANYGYTF.

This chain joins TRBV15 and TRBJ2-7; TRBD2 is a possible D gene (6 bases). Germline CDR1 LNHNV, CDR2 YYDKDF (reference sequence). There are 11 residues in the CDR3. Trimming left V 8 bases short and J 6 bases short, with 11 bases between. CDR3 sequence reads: CATRHGGEQYF. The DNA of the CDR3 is TGTGCCACCCGCCACGGGGGCGAGCAGTACTTC.

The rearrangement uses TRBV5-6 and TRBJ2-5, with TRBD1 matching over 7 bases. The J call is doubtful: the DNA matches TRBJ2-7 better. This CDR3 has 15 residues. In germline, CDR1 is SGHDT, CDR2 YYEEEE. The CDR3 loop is CASSRDSLNSYEQYF. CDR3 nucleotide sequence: TGTGCCAGCAGCCGGGACAGCCTGAACTCCTACGAGCAGTACTTC.

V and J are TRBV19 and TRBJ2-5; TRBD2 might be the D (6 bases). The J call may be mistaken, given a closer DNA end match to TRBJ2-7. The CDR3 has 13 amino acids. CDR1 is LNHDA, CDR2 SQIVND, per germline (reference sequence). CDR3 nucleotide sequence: TGTGCCAGTAGTATGGCAGCGGGCTACGAGCAGTACTTC. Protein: CASSMAAGYEQYF.

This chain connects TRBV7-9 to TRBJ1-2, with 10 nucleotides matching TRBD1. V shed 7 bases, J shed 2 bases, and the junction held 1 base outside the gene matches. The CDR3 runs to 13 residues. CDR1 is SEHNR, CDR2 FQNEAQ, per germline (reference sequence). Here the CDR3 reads CASTGQGNYGYTF. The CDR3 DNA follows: TGTGCCAGCACGGGACAGGGGAACTATGGCTACACCTTC. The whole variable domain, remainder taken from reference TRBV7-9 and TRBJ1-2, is DTGVSQNPRHKITKRGQNVTFRCDPISEHNRLYWYRQTLGQGPEFLTYFQNEAQLEKSRLLSDRFSAERPKGSFSTLEIQRTEQGDSAMYLCASTGQGNYGYTFGSGTRLTVV.

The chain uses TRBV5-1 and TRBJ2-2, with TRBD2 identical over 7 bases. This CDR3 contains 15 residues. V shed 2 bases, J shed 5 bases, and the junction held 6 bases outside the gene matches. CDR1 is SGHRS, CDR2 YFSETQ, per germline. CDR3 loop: CASSFSSRETGELFF. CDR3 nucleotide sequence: TGCGCCAGCAGCTTCTCCTCGCGGGAGACCGGGGAGCTGTTTTTT.

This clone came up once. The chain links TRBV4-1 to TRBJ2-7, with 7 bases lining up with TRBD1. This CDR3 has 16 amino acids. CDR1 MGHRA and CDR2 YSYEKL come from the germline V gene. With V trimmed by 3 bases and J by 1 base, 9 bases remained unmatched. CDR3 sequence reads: CASSHPTGPISYEQYF. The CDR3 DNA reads TGCGCCAGCAGCCACCCGACAGGGCCAATTTCCTACGAGCAGTACTTC.

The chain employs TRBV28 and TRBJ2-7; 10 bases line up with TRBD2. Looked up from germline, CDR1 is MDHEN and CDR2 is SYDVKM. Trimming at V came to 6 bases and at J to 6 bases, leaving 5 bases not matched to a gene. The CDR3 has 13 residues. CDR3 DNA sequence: TGTGCCAGCAGGAAGGGACTAGCGTTCGAGCAGTACTTC. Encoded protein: CASRKGLAFEQYF. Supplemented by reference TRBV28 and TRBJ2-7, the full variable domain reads DVKVTQSSRYLVKRTGEKVFLECVQDMDHENMFWYRQDPGLGLRLIYFSYDVKMKEKGDIPEGYSVSREKKERFSLILESASTNQTSMYLCASRKGLAFEQYFGPGTRLTVT.

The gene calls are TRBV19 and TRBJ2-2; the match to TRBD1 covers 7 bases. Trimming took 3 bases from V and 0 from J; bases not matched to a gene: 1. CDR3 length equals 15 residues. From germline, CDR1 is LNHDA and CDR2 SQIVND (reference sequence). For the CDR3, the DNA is TGTGCCAGTAGTATTCAGGGGGCGAACACCGGGGAGCTGTTTTTT. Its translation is CASSIQGANTGELFF.

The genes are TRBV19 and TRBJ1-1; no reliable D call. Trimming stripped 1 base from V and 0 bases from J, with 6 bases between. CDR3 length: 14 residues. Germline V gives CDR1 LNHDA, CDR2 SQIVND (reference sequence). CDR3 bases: TGTGCCAGTAGTATAGCTAGACTGAACACTGAAGCTTTCTTT. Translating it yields CASSIARLNTEAFF.

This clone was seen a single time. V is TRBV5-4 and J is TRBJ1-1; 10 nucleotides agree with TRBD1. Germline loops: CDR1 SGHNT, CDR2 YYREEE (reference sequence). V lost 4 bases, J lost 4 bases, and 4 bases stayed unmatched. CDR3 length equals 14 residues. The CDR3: CASSEWTGGTEAFF. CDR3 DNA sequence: TGTGCCAGCAGCGAATGGACAGGGGGCACTGAAGCTTTCTTT.

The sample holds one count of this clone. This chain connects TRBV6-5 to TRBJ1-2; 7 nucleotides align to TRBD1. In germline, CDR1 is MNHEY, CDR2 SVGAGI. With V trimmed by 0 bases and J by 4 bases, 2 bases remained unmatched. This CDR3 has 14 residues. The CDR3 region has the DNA TGTGCCAGCAGTTACTCCCAGGGGGGCTATGGCTACACCTTC. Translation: CASSYSQGGYGYTF.

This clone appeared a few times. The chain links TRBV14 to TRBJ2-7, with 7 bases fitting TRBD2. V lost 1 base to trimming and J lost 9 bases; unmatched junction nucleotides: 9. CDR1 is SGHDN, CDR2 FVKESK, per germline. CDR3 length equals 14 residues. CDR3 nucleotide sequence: TGTGCCAGCAGCCAAGTAGCCAGCGTAGCGGGGCAGTACTTC. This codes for CASSQVASVAGQYF.

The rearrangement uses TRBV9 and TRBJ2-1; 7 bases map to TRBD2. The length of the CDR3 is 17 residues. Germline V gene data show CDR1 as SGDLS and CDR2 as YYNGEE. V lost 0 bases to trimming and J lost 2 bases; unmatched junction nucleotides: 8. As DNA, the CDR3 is TGTGCCAGCAGCGTAGCTACCGGCCTAGCGGCCTACAATGAGCAGTTCTTC. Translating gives CASSVATGLAAYNEQFF.

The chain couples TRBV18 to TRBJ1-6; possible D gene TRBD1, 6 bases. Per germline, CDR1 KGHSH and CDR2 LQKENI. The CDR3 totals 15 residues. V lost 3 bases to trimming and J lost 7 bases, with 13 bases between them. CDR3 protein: CASSPAQGRNSPLHF. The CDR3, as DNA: TGTGCCAGCTCACCTGCGCAGGGGCGCAATTCACCCCTCCACTTT.

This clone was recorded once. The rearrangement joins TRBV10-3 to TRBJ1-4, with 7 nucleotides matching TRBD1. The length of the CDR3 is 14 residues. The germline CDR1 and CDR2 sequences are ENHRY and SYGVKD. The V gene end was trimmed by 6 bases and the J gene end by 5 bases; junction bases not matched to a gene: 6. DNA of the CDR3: TGTGCCATCAGCCCAGGGGGACCAAATGAAAAACTGTTTTTT. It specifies CAISPGGPNEKLFF.

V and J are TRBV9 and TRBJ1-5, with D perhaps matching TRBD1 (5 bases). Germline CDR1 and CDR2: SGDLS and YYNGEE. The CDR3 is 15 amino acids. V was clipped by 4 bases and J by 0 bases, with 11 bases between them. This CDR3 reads CASSLTQDSNQPQHF. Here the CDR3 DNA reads TGTGCCAGCAGCTTGACACAGGATAGCAATCAGCCCCAGCATTTT.